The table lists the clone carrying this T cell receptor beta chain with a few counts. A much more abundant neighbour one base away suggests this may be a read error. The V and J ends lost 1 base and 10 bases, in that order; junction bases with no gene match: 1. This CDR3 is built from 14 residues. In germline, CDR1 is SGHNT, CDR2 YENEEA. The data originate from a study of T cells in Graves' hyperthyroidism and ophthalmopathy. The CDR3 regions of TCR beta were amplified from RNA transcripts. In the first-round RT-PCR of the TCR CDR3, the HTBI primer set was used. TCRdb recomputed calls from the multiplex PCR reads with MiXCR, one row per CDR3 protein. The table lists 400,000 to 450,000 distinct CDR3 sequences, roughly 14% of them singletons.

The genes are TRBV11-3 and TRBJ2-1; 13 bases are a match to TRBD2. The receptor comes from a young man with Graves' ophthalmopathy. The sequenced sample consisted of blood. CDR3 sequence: CASSLGTSGGEQFF. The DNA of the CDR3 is TGTGCCAGCAGCTTAGGGACTAGCGGGGGCGAGCAGTTCTTC.